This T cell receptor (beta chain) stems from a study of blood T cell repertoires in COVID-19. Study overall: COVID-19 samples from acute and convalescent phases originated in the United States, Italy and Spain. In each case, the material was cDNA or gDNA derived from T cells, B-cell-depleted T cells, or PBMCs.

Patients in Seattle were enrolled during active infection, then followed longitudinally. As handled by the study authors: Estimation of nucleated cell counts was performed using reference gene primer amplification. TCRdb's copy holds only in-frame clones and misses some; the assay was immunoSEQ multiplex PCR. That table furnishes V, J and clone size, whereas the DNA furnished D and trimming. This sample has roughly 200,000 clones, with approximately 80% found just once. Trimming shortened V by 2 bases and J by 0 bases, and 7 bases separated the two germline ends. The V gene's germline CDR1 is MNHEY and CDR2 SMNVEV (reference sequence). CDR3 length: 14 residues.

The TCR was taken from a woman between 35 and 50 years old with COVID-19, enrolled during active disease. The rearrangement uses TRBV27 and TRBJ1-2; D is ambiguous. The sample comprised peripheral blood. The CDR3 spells CASSLKGANYGYTF. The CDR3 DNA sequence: TGTGCCAGCAGTTTAAAGGGAGCTAACTATGGCTACACCTTC.